This T cell receptor (beta chain) stems from a study of blood T cell repertoires in COVID-19. CDR3 size: 14 residues. CDR1 and CDR2 (germline): SGHRS, YFSETQ. The J segment lost 2 bases and the V segment lost 4 bases, leaving 6 bases of the junction unmatched. The data were produced by immunoSEQ multiplex PCR, yet TCRdb's version contains in-frame clones alone and is incomplete. The data show tens of thousands of clones, roughly 80% seen once. The TCR originated in a man aged 50-59 years with COVID-19, enrolled during active disease. The chain combines TRBV5-1 with TRBJ2-7, with 7 bases that match TRBD1. The sample taken for sequencing was peripheral blood. The CDR3 here is CASSLWTGAYEQYF. Written as DNA, the CDR3 is TGCGCCAGCAGCCTCTGGACAGGTGCCTACGAGCAGTACTTC.